This TCR beta chain derives from a study of Graves' ophthalmopathy and Graves' hyperthyroidism. Study observations and caveats: Blood contained most expanded thyroid clonotypes exceeding 0.001 frequency.

The CDR3 length is 14 residues. Trimming took off 6 bases at V and 6 bases at J, with 14 bases between the two ends. Germline lookup yields CDR1 MNHEY and CDR2 SVGAGI. The authors amplified TCR beta CDR3 regions from RNA transcripts. First-round RT-PCR with HTBI primers preceded a second-round multiplex PCR. From the multiplex PCR reads, TCRdb called clonotypes with MiXCR, one entry per CDR3 protein. The table includes around 520,000 distinct CDR3 sequences, just under 40% detected once. A word on this clonotype: The antigen is undetermined.

Sequenced sample: peripheral blood or thyroid tissue (not recorded which). The origin of this receptor is an adult man with Graves' hyperthyroidism. The chain carries TRBV6-5 and TRBJ2-2; weak D call: TRBD2 (5 bases). CDR3 sequence: CASRSLGGSGELFF. The CDR3 coding sequence is TGTGCCAGCAGGAGCTTAGGAGGCTCCGGGGAGCTGTTTTTT.